Each of the 32 T cell receptor beta chains below was sequenced from the same sample in a study of blood T cell repertoires in COVID-19. Clones were read by immunoSEQ multiplex PCR, and TCRdb kept only the in-frame ones, dropping some. The table records about 180,000 clones, approximately 86% of them present only once. Specimen: peripheral blood. The receptors were sampled from a man aged 45 to 65 with active or convalescent COVID-19.

V usage is TRBV18 and J usage is TRBJ2-5, with D tentatively TRBD2 (6 bases). Germline CDR1 is KGHSH and CDR2 is LQKENI. The CDR3 has 14 amino acids. Deletions cut 3 bases from V and 9 bases from J, with 17 bases between. The CDR3: CASSPDRAGEAQYF. The CDR3, as DNA: TGTGCCAGCTCACCGGATCGGGCCGGGGAGGCCCAGTACTTC.

The chain couples TRBV11-2 to TRBJ1-1; 7 bases fit TRBD1. CDR1 and CDR2 (germline): SGHAT, FQNNGV. Losses at the gene ends were 0 bases for V and 5 bases for J; bases not matched to a gene: 3. The CDR3 spans 14 residues. The CDR3 DNA follows: TGTGCCAGCAGCTTAGAGACAGGGAGGACTGAAGCTTTCTTT. Translation: CASSLETGRTEAFF.

The V gene is TRBV29-1, the J gene TRBJ1-1; TRBD1 matches at 7 bases. The CDR3 is made up of 12 amino acids. Losses at the gene ends were 7 bases for V and 0 bases for J; bases not matched to a gene: 2. The germline CDR1 and CDR2 sequences are SQVTM and ANQGSEA. CDR3 loop: CSAGQLNTEAFF. CDR3 sequence (DNA): TGCAGCGCGGGACAGTTGAACACTGAAGCTTTCTTT.

This chain links TRBV7-2 with TRBJ2-1; D unclear. CDR1 is SGHTA, CDR2 FQGNSA, per germline. There are 13 residues in the CDR3. V lost 3 bases and J lost 4, with 7 bases in between. CDR3 sequence (DNA): TGTGCCAGCAGCTTTGGCGGATACAATGAGCAGTTCTTC. Encoded protein: CASSFGGYNEQFF.

In its sample, this clone was seen once. V is TRBV24-1 and J is TRBJ2-1; 7 bases align to TRBD2. Looked up from germline, CDR1 is KGHDR and CDR2 is SFDVKD. The CDR3 runs 16 residues. V was clipped by 2 bases and J by 4 bases; unmatched bases: 7. The CDR3: CATSDWGGRGYNEQFF. The CDR3 coding sequence is TGTGCCACCAGTGATTGGGGCGGGAGAGGGTACAATGAGCAGTTCTTC.

The rearrangement joins TRBV2 to TRBJ1-1; 7 nucleotides agree with TRBD1. Trimming took 10 bases from V and 10 from J; bases not matched to a gene: 15. Germline V gene lookup returns CDR1 SNHLY and CDR2 FYNNEI. This CDR3 is 13 amino acids long. CDR3 residues: CATTWDSALGAFF. As DNA, the CDR3 is TGTGCCACCACTTGGGACAGTGCTTTGGGAGCTTTCTTT.

The chain carries TRBV28 and TRBJ1-4; 7 nucleotides match TRBD1. The trim removed 1 base at V and 14 bases at J, leaving 10 bases unmatched. This CDR3 spans 14 amino acids. CDR1 and CDR2 from the germline V gene are MDHEN and SYDVKM. CDR3 residues: CASSLSPGQYGLFF. CDR3 in DNA: TGTGCCAGCAGTTTATCGCCGGGACAGTACGGTCTGTTTTTT.

V is TRBV6-5 and J is TRBJ1-2; 8 nucleotides align to TRBD1. Trimming took 9 bases from V and 1 from J; bases not matched to a gene: 4. Germline CDR1 and CDR2: MNHEY and SVGAGI. The CDR3 length is 13 residues. The CDR3 is CASTGGDNYGYTF. In DNA, the CDR3 is TGTGCCAGTACAGGGGGAGATAACTATGGCTACACCTTC.

The rearrangement links TRBV25-1 to TRBJ2-1; 8 bases line up with TRBD2. CDR3 size: 16 residues. The germline gives CDR1 MGHDK, CDR2 SYGVNS. V was pared by 3 bases and J by 4 bases, with 8 bases of the junction left unmatched. The CDR3 DNA sequence: TGTGCCAGCAGTGATCAAAGCGGGAGCCTTTACAATGAGCAGTTCTTC. Translated, it gives CASSDQSGSLYNEQFF.

V is TRBV9 and J is TRBJ1-2, with 10 positions matching TRBD1. The junction had 3 bases not matched to a gene; V was cut back by 0 bases and J by 7 bases. The CDR3 consists of 14 residues. The germline V gene encodes CDR1 SGDLS and CDR2 YYNGEE. CDR3 nucleotide sequence: TGTGCCAGCAGCGTAGGAGACAGGGGGCCTGGCTACACCTTC. It translates to CASSVGDRGPGYTF.

The rearrangement joins TRBV19 to TRBJ2-1; 11 nucleotides line up with TRBD2. Germline CDR1 is LNHDA and CDR2 is SQIVND (reference sequence). The CDR3 has 17 amino acids. V shed 2 bases and J 0 bases; nucleotides not matched to a gene: 3. CDR3 coding DNA: TGTGCCAGTAGTATACCTCTAGCGGGGGGCTCCTACAATGAGCAGTTCTTC. Its translation: CASSIPLAGGSYNEQFF.

This clone was observed a single time. The chain employs TRBV24-1 and TRBJ2-1; D not certain. CDR3 size: 14 residues. In germline, CDR1 is KGHDR, CDR2 SFDVKD. Trimming cost V 0 bases and J 6 bases, with 8 bases left between them. The CDR3 loop reads CATSDLDWPNEQFF. CDR3 sequence (DNA): TGTGCCACCAGTGATTTGGACTGGCCCAATGAGCAGTTCTTC.

This sequence joins TRBV18 and TRBJ2-7; a possible D gene is TRBD1 (5 bases). Per germline, CDR1 KGHSH and CDR2 LQKENI. Trimming cost V 3 bases and J 7 bases, with 13 bases left between them. The CDR3 has 13 amino acids. The CDR3 DNA sequence: TGTGCCAGCTCACCGTATCAGGGTTGGGAGCAGTACTTC. It specifies CASSPYQGWEQYF.

V usage is TRBV5-1 and J usage is TRBJ2-5; the match to TRBD1 covers 7 bases. In germline, CDR1 is SGHRS, CDR2 YFSETQ. The CDR3 has 14 residues. J was trimmed by 2 bases and V by 6 bases; bases with no gene match: 7. The CDR3: CASKRQGYQETQYF. In DNA, the CDR3 is TGCGCCAGCAAGAGACAGGGTTATCAAGAGACCCAGTACTTC.

V usage is TRBV7-6 and J usage is TRBJ1-4, with 9 nucleotides matching TRBD1. The length of the CDR3 is 14 residues. CDR1 is SGHVS, CDR2 FNYEAQ, per germline. The J segment lost 6 bases and the V segment lost 3 bases, leaving 2 bases of the junction unmatched. This chain's CDR3 is CASSLGTGYEKLFF. Written as DNA, the CDR3 is TGTGCCAGCAGCTTGGGGACAGGGTATGAAAAACTGTTTTTT.

The CDR3 DNA reads as TGCGCCAGCAGCTTGGCCTACTCGTCCTACGAGCAGTACTTC. As protein: CASSLAYSSYEQYF. The rearrangement uses TRBV5-1 and TRBJ2-7; D is unresolved. CDR1 SGHRS and CDR2 YFSETQ come from the germline V gene. The germline V and J ends were trimmed by 0 bases and 1 base, with 8 bases remaining between them. This CDR3 region has 14 residues.

The V call is TRBV4-2, the J call TRBJ2-1, with D perhaps matching TRBD2 (6 bases). Germline V gene sequence: CDR1 LGHNA, CDR2 YNFKEQ. The CDR3 contains 13 residues. V lost 2 bases and J 8 bases, leaving 10 bases between the germline ends. The CDR3 here is CASSQLTRDEQFF. CDR3 sequence (DNA): TGTGCCAGCAGCCAACTGACTAGGGATGAGCAGTTCTTC.

The chain has TRBV6-5 and TRBJ1-4; D is ambiguous. Germline V gives CDR1 MNHEY, CDR2 SVGAGI. The CDR3 is made up of 12 amino acids. Trimming pared 2 bases from V and 5 bases from J, leaving 3 bases between. The CDR3 coding sequence is TGTGCCAGCAGTTACGGCAATGAAAAACTGTTTTTT. It is translated as CASSYGNEKLFF.

This chain links TRBV7-6 with TRBJ1-3; weak D call: TRBD1 (5 bases). Germline-derived CDR1 and CDR2 are SGHVS and FNYEAQ. The CDR3 length is 14 residues. V was clipped by 8 bases and J by 5 bases, with 16 bases between them. The CDR3 protein is CASLPGGGRNTIYF. CDR3 coding DNA: TGTGCCAGCCTACCCGGGGGGGGTAGAAACACCATATATTTT.

The V call is TRBV5-5, the J call TRBJ2-3, with 7 positions matching TRBD1. Germline V gene data show CDR1 as SGHKS and CDR2 as YYEKEE (reference sequence). J gave up 3 bases and V 4 bases, and 5 bases lay outside the gene matches. The CDR3 is 14 amino acids. CDR3 protein: CASSIEQGTDTQYF. In nucleotides, the CDR3 is TGTGCCAGCAGCATAGAACAGGGGACAGATACGCAGTATTTT.

The chain uses TRBV4-3 and TRBJ2-3; D might be TRBD2 (5 bases). The CDR3 consists of 20 residues. Germline V gene sequence: CDR1 LGHNA, CDR2 YSLEER. The V end was cut by 4 bases, the J end by 3 bases, with 29 bases between. The CDR3 DNA reads TGCGCCAGCAGCCCCAAGAGCAGCGTTAAGTGGAGGAGGTTTACAGATACGCAGTATTTT. This sequence encodes CASSPKSSVKWRRFTDTQYF.

The chain links TRBV4-1 to TRBJ1-5; unclear D gene. The CDR3 extends over 14 amino acids. V was clipped by 3 bases and J by 4 bases, with 10 bases between them. Germline V lookup: CDR1 MGHRA, CDR2 YSYEKL. The CDR3 reads CASSQGGVNQPQHF. Written as DNA, the CDR3 is TGCGCCAGCAGCCAGGGTGGAGTGAATCAGCCCCAGCATTTT.

This chain joins TRBV10-3 and TRBJ2-7, with 8 bases that match TRBD2. The CDR3 runs 16 residues. V lost 4 bases and J lost 0; bases outside the gene matches: 8. The germline V gene has CDR1 ENHRY and CDR2 SYGVKD. CDR3: CAISVVKRGTSYEQYF. The CDR3 coding sequence is TGTGCCATCAGTGTTGTCAAGCGGGGGACCTCCTACGAGCAGTACTTC.

The chain joins TRBV19 to TRBJ1-2; D is perhaps TRBD1 (6 bases). The CDR3 length is 14 residues. CDR1 LNHDA and CDR2 SQIVND come from the germline V gene (reference sequence). The V gene lost 3 bases and the J gene lost 6 bases, with 14 bases spanning the gap. In DNA, the CDR3 is TGTGCCAGTAGTATCCTCGGACAGCAACATGGCTACACCTTC. Residues: CASSILGQQHGYTF.

This clone was counted once. The chain couples TRBV18 to TRBJ1-1; 7 bases line up with TRBD1. The CDR3 length is 14 residues. The J segment lost 1 base and the V segment lost 3 bases, leaving 2 bases of the junction unmatched. From germline, CDR1 is KGHSH and CDR2 LQKENI. DNA for the CDR3: TGTGCCAGCTCACCCGACAGGGCGAACACTGAAGCTTTCTTT. The encoded protein is CASSPDRANTEAFF. The whole variable domain, filled in from reference TRBV18 and TRBJ1-1, reads NAGVMQNPRHLVRRRGQEARLRCSPMKGHSHVYWYRQLPEEGLKFMVYLQKENIIDESGMPKERFSAEFPKEGPSILRIQQVVRGDSAAYFCASSPDRANTEAFFGQGTRLTVV.

This clone was found once. This chain connects TRBV3-1 (or the pseudogene TRBV3-2) to TRBJ2-1; a weak D match, TRBD2 (6 bases). This CDR3 is 12 amino acids long. Trimming took off 1 base at V and 9 bases at J, with 7 bases between the two ends. CDR1 and CDR2 from the germline V gene are LGHDT and YNNKEL (reference sequence). CDR3 sequence reads: CASSQVGGEQFF. The CDR3 bases are TGTGCCAGCAGCCAAGTCGGGGGTGAGCAGTTCTTC.

The genes are TRBV3-1 (or the pseudogene TRBV3-2) and TRBJ2-7; 11 nucleotides line up with TRBD1. V trimming: 4 bases; J trimming: 7 bases; junction bases outside the gene matches: 6. Germline CDR1 is LGHDT and CDR2 is YNNKEL (reference sequence). The CDR3 is 14 residues long. In DNA, the CDR3 is TGTGCCAGCAGCCGGGGGACAGGGGGAGGGGAGCAGTACTTC. It specifies CASSRGTGGGEQYF.

The V and J genes are TRBV3-1 (or the pseudogene TRBV3-2) and TRBJ1-5; 10 nucleotides agree with TRBD1. This CDR3 region has 15 residues. Germline lookup yields CDR1 LGHDT and CDR2 YNNKEL (reference sequence). The J segment lost 8 bases and the V segment lost 4 bases, leaving 8 bases of the junction unmatched. The DNA of the CDR3 is TGTGCCAGCAGCCCCCGGACAGGGGGAAGTGAGCCCCAGCATTTT. Translating gives CASSPRTGGSEPQHF.

The rearrangement uses TRBV24-1 and TRBJ2-1; TRBD1 aligns across 7 bases. V lost 1 base to trimming and J lost 3 bases; unmatched junction nucleotides: 5. This CDR3 has 16 amino acids. CDR1 is KGHDR, CDR2 SFDVKD, per germline. In DNA form, the CDR3 reads TGTGCCACCAGTGATTTTGGGCCAGGGGGCTACAATGAGCAGTTCTTC. Protein sequence: CATSDFGPGGYNEQFF.

The rearrangement uses TRBV5-4 and TRBJ1-1, with D unclear. The V gene lost 4 bases and the J gene lost 1 base, with 17 bases spanning the gap. Germline V CDR1 and CDR2: SGHNT, YYREEE (reference sequence). There are 16 residues in the CDR3. The CDR3 nucleotides are TGTGCCAGCAGCCCGGATAGGACTCGAGGGAACACTGAAGCTTTCTTT. Its translation: CASSPDRTRGNTEAFF. Complete variable domain (other parts from reference TRBV5-4 and TRBJ1-1): ETGVTQSPTHLIKTRGQQVTLRCSSQSGHNTVSWYQQALGQGPQFIFQYYREEENGRGNFPPRFSGLQFPNYSSELNVNALELDDSALYLCASSPDRTRGNTEAFFGQGTRLTVV.

The V call is TRBV5-5, the J call TRBJ1-6; TRBD1 aligns across 8 bases. The CDR3 length is 18 residues. Trimming took 3 bases from V and 3 from J; bases not matched to a gene: 11. From germline, CDR1 is SGHKS and CDR2 YYEKEE (reference sequence). CDR3 in amino acids: CASSSGTGAQFYNSPLHF. For the CDR3, the DNA is TGTGCCAGCAGCTCCGGGACAGGCGCGCAATTCTATAATTCACCCCTCCACTTT.

The V call is TRBV7-2, the J call TRBJ2-1; D is possibly TRBD2 (7 bases). Between the trimmed V and J ends, which lost 4 bases and 4 bases, there was a span of 14 bases. CDR1 and CDR2 from the germline V gene are SGHTA and FQGNSA. This CDR3 comprises 15 residues. The CDR3 DNA reads as TGTGCCAGCAGCTCGGAGGGGGGGGAGTACAATGAGCAGTTCTTC. Translating gives CASSSEGGEYNEQFF.